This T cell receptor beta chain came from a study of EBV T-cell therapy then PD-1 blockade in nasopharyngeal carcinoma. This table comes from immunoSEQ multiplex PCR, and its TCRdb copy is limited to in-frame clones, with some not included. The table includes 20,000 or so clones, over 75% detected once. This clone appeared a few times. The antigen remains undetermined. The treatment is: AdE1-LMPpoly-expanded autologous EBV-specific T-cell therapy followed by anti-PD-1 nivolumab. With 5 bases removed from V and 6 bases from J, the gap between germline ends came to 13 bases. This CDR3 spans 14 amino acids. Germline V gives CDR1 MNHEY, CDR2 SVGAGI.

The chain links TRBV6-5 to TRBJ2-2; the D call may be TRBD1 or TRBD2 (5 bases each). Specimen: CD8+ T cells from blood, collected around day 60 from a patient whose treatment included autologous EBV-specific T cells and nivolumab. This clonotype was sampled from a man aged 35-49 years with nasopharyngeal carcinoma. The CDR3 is CASSRPPGPGELFF. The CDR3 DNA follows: TGTGCCAGCAGTAGGCCCCCGGGGCCCGGGGAGCTGTTTTTT.